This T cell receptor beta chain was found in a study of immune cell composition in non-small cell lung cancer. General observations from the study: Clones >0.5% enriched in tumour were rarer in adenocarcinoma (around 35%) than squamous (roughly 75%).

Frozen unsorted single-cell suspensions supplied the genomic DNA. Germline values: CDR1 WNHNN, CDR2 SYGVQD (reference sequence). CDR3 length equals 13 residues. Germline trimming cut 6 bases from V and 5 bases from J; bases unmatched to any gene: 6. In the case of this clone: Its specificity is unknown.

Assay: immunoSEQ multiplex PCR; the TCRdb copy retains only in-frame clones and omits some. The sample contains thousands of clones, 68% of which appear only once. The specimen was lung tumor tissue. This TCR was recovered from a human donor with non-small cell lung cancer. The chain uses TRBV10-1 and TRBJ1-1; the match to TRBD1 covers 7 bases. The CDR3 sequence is CASRAGGGTEAFF. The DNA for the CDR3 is TGCGCCAGCAGGGCAGGGGGTGGAACTGAAGCTTTCTTT.